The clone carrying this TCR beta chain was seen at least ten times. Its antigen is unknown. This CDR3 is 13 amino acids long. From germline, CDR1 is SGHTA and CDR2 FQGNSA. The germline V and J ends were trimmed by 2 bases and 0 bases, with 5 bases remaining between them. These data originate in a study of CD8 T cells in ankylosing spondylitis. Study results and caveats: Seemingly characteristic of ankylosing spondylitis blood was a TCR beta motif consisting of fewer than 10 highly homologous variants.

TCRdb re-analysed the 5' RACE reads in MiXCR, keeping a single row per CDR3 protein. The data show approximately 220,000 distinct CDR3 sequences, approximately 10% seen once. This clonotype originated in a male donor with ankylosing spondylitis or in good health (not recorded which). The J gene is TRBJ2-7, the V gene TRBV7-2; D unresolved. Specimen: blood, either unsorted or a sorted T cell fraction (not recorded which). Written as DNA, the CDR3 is TGTGCCAGCAGCTTAACCCTCTCCTACGAGCAGTACTTC. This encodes CASSLTLSYEQYF.